This T cell receptor (beta chain) was sequenced in a study of CD8 T cells in ankylosing spondylitis. This clonotype was found a few times. Antigen specificity is unknown. V lost 0 bases to trimming and J lost 3 bases, with 9 bases between them. This CDR3 is built from 14 residues. Germline V gives CDR1 DFQATT, CDR2 SNEGSKA (reference sequence). MiXCR, run by TCRdb on the 5' RACE reads, gives a single entry per CDR3 protein. The data hold 250,000 to 350,000 distinct CDR3 sequences, with 20% observed a single time. General study points: Reportedly, matched ankylosing spondylitis synovial fluid was significantly enriched for disease-linked clones. Several highly homologous variants formed a TCR beta motif that appeared characteristic of ankylosing spondylitis blood.

The chain employs TRBV20-1 and TRBJ1-3; D is perhaps TRBD1 (6 bases). The receptor's source is a male donor with ankylosing spondylitis or in good health (not recorded which). The material sequenced was blood, either unsorted or a sorted T cell fraction (not recorded which). CDR3 protein: CSARDEDSGNTIYF. The DNA of the CDR3 is TGCAGTGCTAGAGATGAGGACAGTGGAAACACCATATATTTT.